Presented here are 27 T cell receptor beta chains from one specimen sequenced in a study of OX40 agonist ivuxolimab in advanced cancers. Measured with immunoSEQ multiplex PCR; TCRdb has only the in-frame clones, and not every one. This sample carries about 46,000 clones, about nine tenths of them seen once, and the ten largest clones take approximately 12%. The specimen was CD4+ or CD8+ T cells sorted from blood, collected in a trial of the OX40 agonist ivuxolimab. The receptors shown here come from an adult with an advanced solid tumor such as melanoma, head and neck, liver or kidney cancer.

The chain is built from TRBV5-1 and TRBJ2-7; D remains ambiguous. CDR3 length: 12 residues. CDR1 and CDR2 (germline): SGHRS, YFSETQ. Trimming pared 0 bases from V and 3 bases from J, leaving 4 bases between. As DNA, the CDR3 is TGCGCCAGCAGCTTGGGGGGCTACGAGCAGTACTTC. Residues: CASSLGGYEQYF. The full variable domain, with the rest looked up from reference TRBV5-1 and TRBJ2-7, is KAGVTQTPRYLIKTRGQQVTLSCSPISGHRSVSWYQQTPGQGLQFLFEYFSETQRNKGNFPGRFSGRQFSNSRSEMNVSTLELGDSALYLCASSLGGYEQYFGPGTRLTVT.

The rearrangement links TRBV7-3 to TRBJ2-3; TRBD2 agrees at 11 bases. The CDR3 is 16 amino acids. The ends lost 5 bases at V and 2 bases at J; junction bases unmatched: 6. Germline CDR1 is SGHTA and CDR2 is FQGTGA. In DNA, the CDR3 is TGTGCCAGCAGCCCCACTAGCGGGGGAACCACAGATACGCAGTATTTT. Its translation: CASSPTSGGTTDTQYF.

The chain joins TRBV5-1 to TRBJ2-1; D not resolved. Trimming removed 4 bases at V and 0 bases at J, with 11 bases between. This CDR3 is 15 amino acids long. Germline assignment: CDR1 SGHRS and CDR2 YFSETQ. CDR3 DNA sequence: TGCGCCAGCAGCGGAACAACGAGCTCCTACAATGAGCAGTTCTTC. The encoded protein is CASSGTTSSYNEQFF.

The chain carries TRBV6-4 and TRBJ2-3; perhaps TRBD2 as D (6 bases). From germline, CDR1 is MRHNA and CDR2 SNTAGT. Trimming took off 3 bases at V and 2 bases at J, with 27 bases between the two ends. The length of the CDR3 is 20 residues. This CDR3 is CASSELVNALRERNTDTQYF. The CDR3 DNA follows: TGTGCCAGCAGTGAATTGGTGAATGCTCTTCGGGAGCGGAACACAGATACGCAGTATTTT.

The chain couples TRBV10-3 to TRBJ1-6, with D unresolved. Per the germline V gene, CDR1 is ENHRY and CDR2 is SYGVKD. The length of the CDR3 is 14 residues. The V end was cut by 4 bases, the J end by 0 bases, with 4 bases between. CDR3: CAISGGSYNSPLHF. In DNA form, the CDR3 reads TGTGCCATCAGTGGGGGCTCCTATAATTCACCCCTCCACTTT.

The chain has TRBV11-2 and TRBJ2-1; D is possibly TRBD2 (6 bases). The CDR3 has 12 residues. Germline V lookup: CDR1 SGHAT, CDR2 FQNNGV. V lost 4 bases to trimming and J lost 6 bases, with 7 bases between them. CDR3 loop: CASSSTSNEQFF. The CDR3 DNA is TGTGCCAGCAGCTCGACTAGCAATGAGCAGTTCTTC.

The chain uses TRBV5-6 and TRBJ2-1; 8 bases fit TRBD1. The germline CDR1 and CDR2 sequences are SGHDT and YYEEEE. This CDR3 is 13 amino acids long. Trimming cost V 4 bases and J 10 bases; bases outside gene matches: 7. The CDR3 DNA reads as TGTGCCAGCAGCCGGACAGGGATGTGGGAGCAGTTCTTC. Protein: CASSRTGMWEQFF.

The V call is TRBV4-2, the J call TRBJ1-1; D unresolved. Germline lookup yields CDR1 LGHNA and CDR2 YNFKEQ. Trimming cost V 1 base and J 5 bases, with 8 bases left between them. The CDR3 covers 13 residues. As DNA, the CDR3 is TGTGCCAGCAGCCAAGTTACGGGGACTGAAGCTTTCTTT. Residues: CASSQVTGTEAFF.

Notes on this clone: Other DNA sequences from this sample encode an identical CDR3 as well. The J gene is TRBJ2-1, the V gene TRBV27; TRBD2 agrees at 7 bases. V lost 6 bases, J lost 0 bases, and 5 bases stayed unmatched. From germline, CDR1 is MNHEY and CDR2 SMNVEV (reference sequence). The CDR3 length is 15 residues. The CDR3 sequence is CASSLGGSSYNEQFF. CDR3 nucleotide sequence: TGTGCCAGCAGCCTGGGCGGGAGCTCCTACAATGAGCAGTTCTTC.

This clone has just a few counts. J is TRBJ2-7 and V is TRBV27; the D call may be TRBD1 or TRBD2 (5 bases each). V was shortened by 6 bases and J by 3 bases, with 18 bases between the two germline ends. The CDR3 totals 15 residues. CDR1 MNHEY and CDR2 SMNVEV come from the germline V gene (reference sequence). The CDR3 region is CASSNFGTGIYEQYF. In DNA form, the CDR3 reads TGTGCCAGCAGCAACTTTGGGACCGGTATCTACGAGCAGTACTTC.

The V gene is TRBV4-1, the J gene TRBJ1-1, with TRBD1 identical over 9 bases. The CDR3 has 15 residues. The ends lost 0 bases at V and 7 bases at J; junction bases unmatched: 6. Germline values: CDR1 MGHRA, CDR2 YSYEKL. CDR3 DNA: TGCGCCAGCAGCCAAGATTCCGGGACAGGGTATGAAGCTTTCTTT. Its protein product is CASSQDSGTGYEAFF.

The gene calls are TRBV14 and TRBJ2-1; D ambiguous. The ends were cut back, 4 bases at V and 4 bases at J, with 11 bases in the middle. The CDR3 is 14 amino acids. Germline CDR1 SGHDN, CDR2 FVKESK. In nucleotides, the CDR3 is TGTGCCAGCAGCCCGTCGGGCTTTTACAATGAGCAGTTCTTC. Residues: CASSPSGFYNEQFF.

CDR3: CATSRDGAPGRENEKLFF. CDR3 DNA: TGTGCCACCAGCAGAGATGGGGCGCCTGGGAGGGAGAATGAAAAACTGTTTTTT. This chain joins TRBV15 and TRBJ1-4; maybe TRBD1 (5 bases). There are 18 residues in the CDR3. The germline V gene has CDR1 LNHNV and CDR2 YYDKDF (reference sequence). Trimming took off 0 bases at V and 5 bases at J, with 19 bases between the two ends.

CDR3 sequence (DNA): TGTGCCAGCAGCTTTCCGGGAGGCCAAGAGACCCAGTACTTC. Translation gives CASSFPGGQETQYF. The V and J genes are TRBV11-1 and TRBJ2-5; 7 bases align to TRBD2. Germline CDR1 is SGHAT and CDR2 is FQDESV (reference sequence). The CDR3 length is 14 residues. Trimming at V came to 3 bases and at J to 1 base, leaving 2 bases not matched to a gene.

This clone was seen just once. The chain combines TRBV21-1 with TRBJ2-5; TRBD1, the table's D call, was not compared with the DNA. TRBV21-1 is noted as a pseudogene. The CDR3 totals 15 residues. CDR3 region: CASNKPRGRNLTQYF. The CDR3 DNA sequence: TGTGCCAGCAACAAACCCAGGGGGCGGAACTTAACCCAGTACTTC.

CDR3 loop: CASSLSGRTETYEQYF. The DNA of the CDR3 is TGTGCCAGCAGTTTATCCGGCAGGACAGAGACCTACGAGCAGTACTTC. The chain couples TRBV28 to TRBJ2-7; the D gene is possibly TRBD1 (6 bases). CDR3 size: 16 residues. Trimming removed 1 base at V and 2 bases at J, with 15 bases between. CDR1 and CDR2 from the germline V gene are MDHEN and SYDVKM. Full variable domain (missing parts from reference TRBV28 and TRBJ2-7): DVKVTQSSRYLVKRTGEKVFLECVQDMDHENMFWYRQDPGLGLRLIYFSYDVKMKEKGDIPEGYSVSREKKERFSLILESASTNQTSMYLCASSLSGRTETYEQYFGPGTRLTVT.

The chain uses TRBV9 and TRBJ2-7, with a possible D match to TRBD1 (5 bases). Between the trimmed V and J ends, which lost 7 bases and 6 bases, there was a span of 14 bases. The V gene's germline CDR1 is SGDLS and CDR2 YYNGEE. The CDR3 runs 12 residues. In DNA form, the CDR3 reads TGTGCCAGCTTGGGCAGGGCATGCGAGCAGTACTTC. Protein sequence: CASLGRACEQYF.

In DNA form, the CDR3 reads TGCGCCAGCAGTCTCCTTCCCGCGGCAAAGACAGATACGCAGTATTTT. Its translation is CASSLLPAAKTDTQYF. The chain carries TRBV23-1 and TRBJ2-3; D ambiguous. TRBV23-1 falls under the ORF class, with uncertain function. This CDR3 spans 16 amino acids. Trimming shortened V by 4 bases and J by 3 bases, and 17 bases separated the two germline ends.

The gene calls are TRBV6-5 and TRBJ1-1, with D tentatively TRBD1 (5 bases). This CDR3 has 13 residues. Looked up from germline, CDR1 is MNHEY and CDR2 is SVGAGI. Between the trimmed V and J ends, which lost 2 bases and 5 bases, there was a span of 9 bases. The CDR3 spells CASSYATVTEAFF. The CDR3 DNA sequence: TGTGCCAGCAGTTACGCGACAGTGACTGAAGCTTTCTTT.

The V call is TRBV7-8, the J call TRBJ1-5; the match to TRBD1 covers 9 bases. Unmatched junction bases numbered 5, after V lost 0 bases and J lost 2 bases. The germline V gene has CDR1 SGHVS and CDR2 FQNEAQ. CDR3 size: 17 residues. Here the CDR3 reads CASSLAGGQGGNQPQHF. In DNA, the CDR3 is TGTGCCAGCAGCTTAGCTGGGGGACAGGGTGGCAATCAGCCCCAGCATTTT.

This clone occurred once. The chain joins TRBV7-9 to TRBJ1-1, with a possible D match to TRBD1 (6 bases). This CDR3 comprises 16 residues. Per the germline V gene, CDR1 is SEHNR and CDR2 is FQNEAQ (reference sequence). Deletions cut 6 bases from V and 2 bases from J, with 19 bases between. The CDR3 sequence: CASSSPRTEINTEAFF. CDR3 nucleotide sequence: TGTGCCAGCAGTTCTCCACGGACAGAAATAAACACTGAAGCTTTCTTT.

The V gene is TRBV9, the J gene TRBJ1-2, with a possible D match to TRBD1 (6 bases). The CDR3 spans 13 residues. Per germline, CDR1 SGDLS and CDR2 YYNGEE. V was shortened by 1 base and J by 7 bases, with 11 bases between the two germline ends. Here the CDR3 DNA reads TGTGCCAGCAGCGTATCAGGGGCCGGTGGCTACACCTTC. It codes for CASSVSGAGGYTF.

CDR3 DNA sequence: TGTGCCAGCCGGGACCTCACCGGGGAGCTGTTTTTT. Translating it yields CASRDLTGELFF. V and J are TRBV14 and TRBJ2-2; D tentatively fits TRBD1 or TRBD2 (5 bases each). The V and J ends lost 8 bases and 4 bases respectively, with 8 bases between them. Germline assignment: CDR1 SGHDN and CDR2 FVKESK. CDR3 length: 12 amino acids.

The V and J genes are TRBV12-5 and TRBJ2-1; TRBD2 might be the D (5 bases). The length of the CDR3 is 13 residues. Germline V lookup: CDR1 LGHNT, CDR2 FRNRAP. The ends were cut back, 4 bases at V and 10 bases at J, with 14 bases in the middle. CDR3 DNA sequence: TGTGCTAGTGGTTCCTCCATCGGGGAAGAGCAGTTCTTC. It encodes CASGSSIGEEQFF.

Notes on this clone: Other DNA sequences from this sample encode an identical CDR3 as well. The rearrangement uses TRBV7-3 and TRBJ2-3, with 12 nucleotides matching TRBD2. The CDR3 is made up of 16 amino acids. V dropped 5 bases and J dropped 0; count of bases not matched to a gene: 3. Germline V gene lookup returns CDR1 SGHTA and CDR2 FQGTGA. CDR3 sequence: CASSPGLAGSTDTQYF. The CDR3 bases are TGTGCCAGCAGCCCCGGACTAGCGGGGAGCACAGATACGCAGTATTTT.

The gene calls are TRBV5-4 and TRBJ1-3, with a weak D call TRBD1 (6 bases). V was shortened by 4 bases and J by 1 base, with 9 bases between the two germline ends. The CDR3 length is 14 residues. Germline-derived CDR1 and CDR2 are SGHNT and YYREEE (reference sequence). This chain's CDR3 is CASSGGGSGNTIYF. The CDR3, as DNA: TGTGCCAGCAGCGGAGGGGGGTCTGGAAACACCATATATTTT.

As DNA, the CDR3 is TGTGCCAGCAGCCGCGGTGAAGTCTACGAGCAGTACTTC. It specifies CASSRGEVYEQYF. The rearrangement joins TRBV7-6 to TRBJ2-7; D unclear. CDR3 length: 13 residues. Trimming cost V 5 bases and J 3 bases, with 11 bases left between them. CDR1 and CDR2 from the germline V gene are SGHVS and FNYEAQ.